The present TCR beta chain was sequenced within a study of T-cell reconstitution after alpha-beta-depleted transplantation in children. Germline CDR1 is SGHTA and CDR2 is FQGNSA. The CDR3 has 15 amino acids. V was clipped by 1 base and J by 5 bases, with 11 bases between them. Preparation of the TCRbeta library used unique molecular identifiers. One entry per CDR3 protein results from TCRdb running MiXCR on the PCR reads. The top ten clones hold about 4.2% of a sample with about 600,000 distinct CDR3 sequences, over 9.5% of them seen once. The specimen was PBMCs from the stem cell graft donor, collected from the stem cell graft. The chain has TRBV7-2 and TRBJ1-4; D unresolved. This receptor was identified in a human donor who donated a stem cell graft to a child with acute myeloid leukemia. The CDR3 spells CASSLVGRLNEKLFF. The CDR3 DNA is TGTGCCAGCAGCTTAGTCGGACGGTTAAATGAAAAACTGTTTTTT.